The following is a T cell receptor beta chain sequence with its context. Antigen specificity is unknown. V lost 6 bases and J lost 1; bases outside the gene matches: 6. This CDR3 contains 15 residues. Germline CDR1 and CDR2: LNHDA and SQIVND (reference sequence). The data were obtained in a study of cytomegalovirus exposure and HLA in healthy donors. The study's findings and limits: The classifier, whose performance was assessed in both the original and validation cohorts, reportedly diagnosed cytomegalovirus status with high specificity and sensitivity. Presence/absence analyses supposed approximately even sequencing depth among donors. Later analysis associated a missense DCLRE1C variant with TCR beta V- and J-gene trimming.

PCR used 60 Vbeta primers and 13 Jbeta primers. Repertoires were generated with immunoSEQ multiplex PCR, while TCRdb's copy carries only in-frame clones and drops some. The sample contains 150,000 to 200,000 clones, 82% of which appear only once. This rearrangement joins TRBV19 to TRBJ1-5, with 7 bases aligning to TRBD1. This receptor was identified in a girl aged 5-17 years in good health and CMV-seropositive. Sequenced sample: PBMCs. Written as DNA, the CDR3 is TGTGCCAGTAGAGAAGGGGGCGGGAGCAATCAGCCCCAGCATTTT. Translating it yields CASREGGGSNQPQHF.